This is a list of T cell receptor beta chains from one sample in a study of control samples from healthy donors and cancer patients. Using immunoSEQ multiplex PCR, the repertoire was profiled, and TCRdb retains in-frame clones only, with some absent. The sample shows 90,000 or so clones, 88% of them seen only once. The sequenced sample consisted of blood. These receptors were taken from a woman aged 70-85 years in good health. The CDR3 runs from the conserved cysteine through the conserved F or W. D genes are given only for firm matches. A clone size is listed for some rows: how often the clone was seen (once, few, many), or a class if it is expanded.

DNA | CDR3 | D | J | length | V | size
TGTGCCAGCAGCGTAGTGGTGGGGTCTGAAGCTTTCTTT | CASSVVVGSEAFF | . | TRBJ1-1 | 13 | TRBV7-9 | .
TGTGCCAGCAGTGTAGGATCGCGTGGCACCGGGGAGCTGTTTTTT | CASSVGSRGTGELFF | . | TRBJ2-2 | 15 | TRBV6-4 | .
TGTGCCAGCACCGCCCAGGGAGTTAGCGGAGAAGAGACCCAGTACTTC | CASTAQGVSGEETQYF | . | TRBJ2-5 | 16 | TRBV2 | .
TGTGCCAGCAGCAGACAGGTGCACTCTGGAAACACCATATATTTT | CASSRQVHSGNTIYF | . | TRBJ1-3 | 15 | TRBV3-1/TRBV3-2 | .
TGCGCCAGCAGCCAGAGCCCAGTCGGGGAATGGAACACCATATATTTT | CASSQSPVGEWNTIYF | . | TRBJ1-3 | 16 | TRBV4-1 | .
TGTGCCAGCAGCCAAATAACCGGGACAGAAAAAGCTTTCTTT | CASSQITGTEKAFF | TRBD1 | TRBJ1-1 | 14 | TRBV4-2 | .
TGTGCCATCAGTGAGTTCCTCCGGGACAGGGGTGGAAACACCATATATTTT | CAISEFLRDRGGNTIYF | TRBD1 | TRBJ1-3 | 17 | TRBV10-3 | once
TGTGCCAGCAGTTTTACCTACGAGCAGTACTTC | CASSFTYEQYF | . | TRBJ2-7 | 11 | TRBV5-8 | .
TGTGCCAGCAGCCCCCCTGGACAGGGCCAACCCACAGATACGCAGTATTTT | CASSPPGQGQPTDTQYF | TRBD1 | TRBJ2-3 | 17 | TRBV5-4 | .
TGTGCCAGCAGCTTAGCCGCCTCGGGAGATACGCAGTATTTT | CASSLAASGDTQYF | . | TRBJ2-3 | 14 | TRBV13 | .
TGTGCCAGCAGTGACCCGAGGAATAGGGCTAACTATGGCTACACCTTC | CASSDPRNRANYGYTF | . | TRBJ1-2 | 16 | TRBV6-1 | .
TGTGCCAGTCACACGGACAGGGTTGGAGGTTCACCCCTCCACTTT | CASHTDRVGGSPLHF | TRBD1 | TRBJ1-6 | 15 | TRBV19 | .
TGTGCCTGGAGTGGGGGGGGGCCCGTTCTGTATTTT | CAWSGGGPVLYF | . | TRBJ2-3 | 12 | TRBV30 | .
TGTGCTAGTGGGAGGGGGTTGGACACTGAAGCTTTCTTT | CASGRGLDTEAFF | . | TRBJ1-1 | 13 | TRBV12-5 | .
TGTGCCAGCAGTTACTCCGGGACAGGGATGTCCTACGAGCAGTACTTC | CASSYSGTGMSYEQYF | TRBD1 | TRBJ2-7 | 16 | TRBV6-2/TRBV6-3 | .
TGCGCCAGCAGCCAAGAAAGGGGACAGGGTTTCGGGCAGTACTTC | CASSQERGQGFGQYF | TRBD1 | TRBJ2-7 | 15 | TRBV4-1 | .
TGTGCCAGCAGTCTGAAAGGTCAAAAAGCTTTCTTT | CASSLKGQKAFF | . | TRBJ1-1 | 12 | TRBV12-3/TRBV12-4 | .
TGTGCCAGTAGTACCCAGCATAGCAATCAGCCCCAGCATTTT | CASSTQHSNQPQHF | . | TRBJ1-5 | 14 | TRBV19 | .
TGTGCCAGCAGCCAAGACCGCGCCCACAGAGAGACCCAGTACTTC | CASSQDRAHRETQYF | . | TRBJ2-5 | 15 | TRBV3-1/TRBV3-2 | .
TGTGCCAGCAGCTTAGACCCAACCGGACGGGGGACAAATGAGCAGTTCTTC | CASSLDPTGRGTNEQFF | . | TRBJ2-1 | 17 | TRBV7-9 | .
TGTGCCAGCATTACGGACAGGGAGGATGGCTACACCTTC | CASITDREDGYTF | TRBD1 | TRBJ1-2 | 13 | TRBV6-5 | .
TGTGCCAGTAGTATAGATCCAGACAGCGACACTGAAGCTTTCTTT | CASSIDPDSDTEAFF | . | TRBJ1-1 | 15 | TRBV19 | .
TGTGCCAGCAGCCAAGGTCCAGGAATAGAGGCTCGGGAGAATTTC | CASSQGPGIEARENF | . | TRBJ2-7 | 15 | TRBV14 | .
TGTGCCAGCAGCTTGAACAGGGGGAACTCACCCCTCCACTTT | CASSLNRGNSPLHF | TRBD1 | TRBJ1-6 | 14 | TRBV5-4 | .
TGTGCCAGCAGCCTGCAGACAGTGAACACTGAAGCTTTCTTT | CASSLQTVNTEAFF | . | TRBJ1-1 | 14 | TRBV7-8 | .
TGTGCCAGCACCTCAGGTGGGGCTCAGCCCCAGCATTTT | CASTSGGAQPQHF | . | TRBJ1-5 | 13 | TRBV6-5 | .
TGTGCCAGCAGCGCCCGCCCGGACGGGGACAATGAGCAGTTCTTC | CASSARPDGDNEQFF | . | TRBJ2-1 | 15 | TRBV6-2/TRBV6-3 | .
TGTGCCAGCAGTTCTCCGGGACCCCCTAACGGCGAGCAGTACTTC | CASSSPGPPNGEQYF | . | TRBJ2-7 | 15 | TRBV2 | .
TGTGCCAGCAGCGTAGATAGGGGGAATTCACCCCTCCACTTT | CASSVDRGNSPLHF | . | TRBJ1-6 | 14 | TRBV5-6 | .
TGTGCCAGTAGTCCGGTCGCCGGACAGAACTATGGCTACACCTTC | CASSPVAGQNYGYTF | . | TRBJ1-2 | 15 | TRBV19 | .
TGCGCCAGCAGCCAAGATTGGGGACAGGAGGCACGGGTGACCATATATTTT | CASSQDWGQEARVTIYF | TRBD1 | TRBJ1-3 | 17 | TRBV4-3 | .
TGTGCCAGCAGCGTAGGTTGGGGAGGAACCTCTGGAAACACCATATATTTT | CASSVGWGGTSGNTIYF | . | TRBJ1-3 | 17 | TRBV9 | .